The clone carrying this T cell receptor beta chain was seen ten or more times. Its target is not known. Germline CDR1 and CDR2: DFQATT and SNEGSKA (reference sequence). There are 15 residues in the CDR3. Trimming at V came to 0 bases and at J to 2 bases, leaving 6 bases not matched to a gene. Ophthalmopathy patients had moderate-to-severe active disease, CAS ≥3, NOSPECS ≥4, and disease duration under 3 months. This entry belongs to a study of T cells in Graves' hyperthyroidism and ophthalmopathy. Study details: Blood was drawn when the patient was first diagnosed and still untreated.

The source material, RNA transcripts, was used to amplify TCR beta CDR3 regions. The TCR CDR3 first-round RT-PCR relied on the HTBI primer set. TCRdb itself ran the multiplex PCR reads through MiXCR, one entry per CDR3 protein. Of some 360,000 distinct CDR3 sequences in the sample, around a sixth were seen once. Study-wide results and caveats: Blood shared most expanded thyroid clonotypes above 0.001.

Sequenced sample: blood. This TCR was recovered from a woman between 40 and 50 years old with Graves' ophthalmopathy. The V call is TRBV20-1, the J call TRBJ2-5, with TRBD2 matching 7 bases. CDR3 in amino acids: CSARDLPGLQETQYF. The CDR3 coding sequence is TGCAGTGCTAGAGACCTACCGGGACTACAAGAGACCCAGTACTTC.